This T cell receptor (beta chain) was documented in a study of T cells in Graves' hyperthyroidism and ophthalmopathy. V shed 1 base and J shed 3 bases, with 21 bases lying between them. The CDR3 is 19 residues long. Each ophthalmopathy patient scored at least 3 on the Clinical Activity Score and at least 4 on NOSPECS grade, with duration under 3 months. Isolation of PBMCs was performed on 9.5 to 10 ml fresh peripheral blood. Regions amplified from RNA transcripts were the TCR beta CDR3 regions. TCR CDR3 underwent first-round RT-PCR with the HTBI primer set. MiXCR was run by TCRdb on the multiplex PCR reads, yielding one entry per CDR3 protein. This sample has 390,000 or so distinct CDR3 sequences; about 15% occur once, and the top ten carry around 13%. Whole-study findings and limits: The blood repertoire included most of the expanded thyroid clonotypes above 0.001.

There are a few counts of this clonotype. The antigen remains undetermined. Sequencing used blood. This chain connects TRBV12-3 or TRBV12-4 to TRBJ1-4; a possible D gene is TRBD1 (5 bases). The TCR sequence derives from a young man with Graves' ophthalmopathy. In DNA, the CDR3 is TGTGCCAGCAGTTTAGAGGTGGGGGGAGGTTCTGGAGCTAATGAAAAACTGTTTTTT. It encodes CASSLEVGGGSGANEKLFF.